Following are 7 T cell receptor beta chains from one sample sequenced in a study of regulatory T cells in long-lasting Graves disease. Arm-PCR with iRepertoire HTBI primers amplified the CDR3 regions for these TCR beta libraries. TCRdb re-analysed the multiplex PCR reads in MiXCR, keeping a single row per CDR3 protein. The sample has about 360,000 distinct CDR3 sequences, roughly 15% seen once. The time point denotes: newly diagnosed GD, antithyroid drugs for less than 3 months. Construction of the TCR library relied on RNA isolated from PBMCs. The sample also formed part of further work on T cells in Graves' hyperthyroidism and ophthalmopathy.

Material: peripheral blood mononuclear cells (PBMCs), obtained at new diagnosis, from a patient treated with antithyroid drugs. These TCRs come from a woman aged 18-29 years with Graves disease.

This clonotype was observed at least ten times. The V and J genes are TRBV10-3 and TRBJ1-1, with D perhaps matching TRBD1 (5 bases). Trimming removed 3 bases at V and 0 bases at J, with 14 bases between. The germline V gene encodes CDR1 ENHRY and CDR2 SYGVKD. This CDR3 comprises 16 residues. Here the CDR3 DNA reads TGTGCCATCAGTGAAAGAGGAGGGGTGGTGAACACTGAAGCTTTCTTT. Amino acids: CAISERGGVVNTEAFF.

In this sample, this clonotype turned up many times. This sequence joins TRBV5-6 and TRBJ2-3; TRBD2 might be the D (5 bases). The germline V gene has CDR1 SGHDT and CDR2 YYEEEE. The CDR3 length is 15 residues. The V and J ends lost 6 bases and 4 bases respectively, with 18 bases between them. The chain's CDR3 is CASTPTGSGSDTQYF. The CDR3 DNA reads as TGTGCCAGCACCCCGACTGGGAGCGGTTCAGATACGCAGTATTTT. The full variable domain, in which reference TRBV5-6 and TRBJ2-3 provide the parts outside the CDR3, is DAGVTQSPTHLIKTRGQQVTLRCSPKSGHDTVSWYQQALGQGPQFIFQYYEEEERQRGNFPDRFSGHQFPNYSSELNVNALLLGDSALYLCASTPTGSGSDTQYFGPGTRLTVL.

This clonotype was seen more than once but under ten times. The chain carries TRBV20-1 and TRBJ2-1; D is unclear. From germline, CDR1 is DFQATT and CDR2 SNEGSKA (reference sequence). The CDR3 loop spans 11 amino acids. V was trimmed by 3 bases and J by 7 bases, leaving 7 bases between them. Written as DNA, the CDR3 is TGCAGTGCTAGTCCTAGTAATGAGCAGTTCTTC. Residues: CSASPSNEQFF.

This clonotype has just one count. This chain uses TRBV5-1 with TRBJ2-7; the D is unclear. The germline V gene encodes CDR1 SGHRS and CDR2 YFSETQ. Deletions cut 4 bases from V and 5 bases from J, with 19 bases between. CDR3 length equals 15 residues. The DNA of the CDR3 is TGCGCCAGCAGCAGCCAAGTAGGTACAAACGACGAGCAGTACTTC. Translating gives CASSSQVGTNDEQYF.

This clonotype came up a few times. Being one base from a much bigger clone, this may be a read error. This CDR3 fails to terminate in the conserved phenylalanine or tryptophan, so it likely reflects a read error. This rearrangement joins TRBV27 to TRBJ2-1; 7 bases match TRBD1. Germline CDR1 is MNHEY and CDR2 is SMNVEV (reference sequence). The CDR3 runs 14 residues. With 6 bases clipped from V and 5 bases from J, the junction kept 7 bases outside the gene matches. CDR3 DNA sequence: TGTGCCAGCAGCCCCGGACAGGTTAACAATGAGCAGTTCTCC. Translating it yields CASSPGQVNNEQFS.

The rearrangement links TRBV6-1 to TRBJ1-6; 10 nucleotides agree with TRBD1. CDR3 length: 17 residues. V was clipped by 6 bases and J by 5 bases; unmatched bases: 10. CDR1 MNHNS and CDR2 SASEGT come from the germline V gene. The chain's CDR3 is CASREKTGTGDNSPLHF. CDR3 in DNA: TGTGCCAGCAGAGAAAAAACTGGGACAGGGGATAATTCACCCCTCCACTTT.

This clonotype was counted ten times or more. The chain is built from TRBV3-1 and TRBJ2-7; D is possibly TRBD1 (6 bases). Germline CDR1 LGHDT, CDR2 YNNKEL (reference sequence). V lost 0 bases and J lost 3, with 9 bases in between. The CDR3 has 14 amino acids. CDR3 protein: CASSQDTGYYEQYF. CDR3 coding DNA: TGTGCCAGCAGCCAAGATACAGGGTACTACGAGCAGTACTTC.